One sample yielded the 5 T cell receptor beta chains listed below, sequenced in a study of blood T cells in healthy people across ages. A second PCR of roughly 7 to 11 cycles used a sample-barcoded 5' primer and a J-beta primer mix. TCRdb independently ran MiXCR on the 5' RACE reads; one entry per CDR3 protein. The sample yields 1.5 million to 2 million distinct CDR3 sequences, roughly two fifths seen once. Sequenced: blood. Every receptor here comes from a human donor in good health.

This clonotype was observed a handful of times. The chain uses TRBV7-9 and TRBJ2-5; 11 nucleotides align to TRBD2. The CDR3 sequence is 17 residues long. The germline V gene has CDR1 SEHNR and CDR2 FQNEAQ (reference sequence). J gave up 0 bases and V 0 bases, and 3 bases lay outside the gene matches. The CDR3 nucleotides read TGTGCCAGCAGCTTAGCGACGACTAGCGGGGACCAAGAGACCCAGTACTTC. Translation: CASSLATTSGDQETQYF.

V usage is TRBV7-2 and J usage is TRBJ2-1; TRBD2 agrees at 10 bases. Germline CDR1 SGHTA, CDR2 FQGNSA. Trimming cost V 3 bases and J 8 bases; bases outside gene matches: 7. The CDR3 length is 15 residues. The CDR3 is CASSFGLAAVDEQFF. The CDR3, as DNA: TGTGCCAGCAGCTTCGGACTAGCGGCCGTCGATGAGCAGTTCTTC.

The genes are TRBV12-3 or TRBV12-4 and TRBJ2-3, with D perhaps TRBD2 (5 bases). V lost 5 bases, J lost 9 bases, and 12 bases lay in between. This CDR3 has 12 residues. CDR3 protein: CASSLTSRTQYF. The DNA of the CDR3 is TGTGCCAGCAGTCTAACTAGTAGAACGCAGTATTTT.

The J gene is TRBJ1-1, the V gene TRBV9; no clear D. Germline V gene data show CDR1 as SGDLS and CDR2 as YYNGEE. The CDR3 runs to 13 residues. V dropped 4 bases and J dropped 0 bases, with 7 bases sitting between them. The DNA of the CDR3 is TGTGCCAGCAGCACCCACATGAACACTGAAGCTTTCTTT. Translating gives CASSTHMNTEAFF.

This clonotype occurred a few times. CDR3 sequence (DNA): TGTGCCATCAGTGACCGACAGGGGGATGGCTACACCTTC. Protein product: CAISDRQGDGYTF. J is TRBJ1-2 and V is TRBV10-3; 9 bases agree with TRBD1. Germline V gives CDR1 ENHRY, CDR2 SYGVKD. The CDR3 has 13 residues. V was clipped by 3 bases and J by 6 bases; unmatched bases: 2.